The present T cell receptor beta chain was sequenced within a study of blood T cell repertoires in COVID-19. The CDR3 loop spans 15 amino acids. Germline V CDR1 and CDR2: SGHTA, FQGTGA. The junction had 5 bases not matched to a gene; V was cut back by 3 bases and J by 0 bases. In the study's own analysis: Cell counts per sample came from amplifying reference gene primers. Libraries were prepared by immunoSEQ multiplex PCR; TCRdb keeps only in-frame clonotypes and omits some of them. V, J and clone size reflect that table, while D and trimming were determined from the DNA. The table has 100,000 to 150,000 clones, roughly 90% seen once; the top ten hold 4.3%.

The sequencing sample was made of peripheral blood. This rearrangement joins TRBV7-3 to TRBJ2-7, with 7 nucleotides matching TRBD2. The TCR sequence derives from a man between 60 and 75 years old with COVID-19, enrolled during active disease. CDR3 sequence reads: CASSLERGPSYEQYF. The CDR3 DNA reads TGTGCCAGCAGCTTGGAGCGGGGACCCTCCTACGAGCAGTACTTC.